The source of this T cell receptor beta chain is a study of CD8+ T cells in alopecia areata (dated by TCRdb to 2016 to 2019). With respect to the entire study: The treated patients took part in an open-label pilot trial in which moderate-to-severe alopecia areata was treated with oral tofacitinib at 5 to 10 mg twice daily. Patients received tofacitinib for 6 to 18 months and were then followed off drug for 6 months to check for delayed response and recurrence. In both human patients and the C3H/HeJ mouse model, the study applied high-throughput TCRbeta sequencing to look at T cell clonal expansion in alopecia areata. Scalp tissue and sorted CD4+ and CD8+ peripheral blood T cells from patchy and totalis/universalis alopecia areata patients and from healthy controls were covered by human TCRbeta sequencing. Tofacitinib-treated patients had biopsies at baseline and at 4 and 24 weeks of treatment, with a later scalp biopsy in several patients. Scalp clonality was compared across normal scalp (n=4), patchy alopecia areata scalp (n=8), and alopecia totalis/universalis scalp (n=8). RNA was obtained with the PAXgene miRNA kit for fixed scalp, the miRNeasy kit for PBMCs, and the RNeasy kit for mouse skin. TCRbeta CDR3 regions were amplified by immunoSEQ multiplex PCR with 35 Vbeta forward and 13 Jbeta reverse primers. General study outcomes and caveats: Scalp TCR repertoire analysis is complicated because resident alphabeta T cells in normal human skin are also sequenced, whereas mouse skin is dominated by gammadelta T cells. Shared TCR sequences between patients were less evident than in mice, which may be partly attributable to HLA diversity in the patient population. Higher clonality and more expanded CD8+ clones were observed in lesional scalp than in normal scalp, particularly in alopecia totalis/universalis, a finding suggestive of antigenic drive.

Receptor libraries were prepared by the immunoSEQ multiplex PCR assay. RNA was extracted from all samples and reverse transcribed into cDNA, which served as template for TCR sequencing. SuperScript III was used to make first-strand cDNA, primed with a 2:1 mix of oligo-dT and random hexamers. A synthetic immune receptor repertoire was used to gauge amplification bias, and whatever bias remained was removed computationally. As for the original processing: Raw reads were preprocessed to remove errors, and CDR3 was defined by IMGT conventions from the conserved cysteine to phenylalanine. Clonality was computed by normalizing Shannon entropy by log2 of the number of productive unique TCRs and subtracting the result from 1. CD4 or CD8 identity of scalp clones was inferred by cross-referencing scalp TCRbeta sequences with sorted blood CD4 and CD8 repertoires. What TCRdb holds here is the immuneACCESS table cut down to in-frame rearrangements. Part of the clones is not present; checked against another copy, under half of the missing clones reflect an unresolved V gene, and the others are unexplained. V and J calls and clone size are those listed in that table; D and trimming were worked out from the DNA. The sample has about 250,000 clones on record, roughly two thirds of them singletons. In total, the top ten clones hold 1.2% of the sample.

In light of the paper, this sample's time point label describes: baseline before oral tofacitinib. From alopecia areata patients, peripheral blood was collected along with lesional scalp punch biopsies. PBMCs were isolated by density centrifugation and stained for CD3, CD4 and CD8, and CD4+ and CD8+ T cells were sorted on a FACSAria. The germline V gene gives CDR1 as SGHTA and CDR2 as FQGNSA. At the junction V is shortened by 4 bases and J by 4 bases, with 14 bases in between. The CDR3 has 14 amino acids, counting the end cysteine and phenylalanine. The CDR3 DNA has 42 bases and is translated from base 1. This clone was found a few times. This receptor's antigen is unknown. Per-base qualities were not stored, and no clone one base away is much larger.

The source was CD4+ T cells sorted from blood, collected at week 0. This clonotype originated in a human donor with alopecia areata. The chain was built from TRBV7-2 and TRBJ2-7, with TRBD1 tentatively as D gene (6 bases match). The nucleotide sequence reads TGTGCCAGCAGCTCCGGGACACGATCGTACGAGCAGTACTTC. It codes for CASSSGTRSYEQYF.